The present T cell receptor beta chain was sequenced within a study of blood T cell repertoires in COVID-19. Study overall: The United States, Italy and Spain were the sources of the acute and convalescent COVID-19 samples. Sources were T cells, B-cell-depleted T cells, or PBMCs; the material itself was cDNA or gDNA.

Per germline, CDR1 MGHRA and CDR2 YSYEKL. The CDR3 length is 16 residues. After removal of 0 bases from V and 5 bases from J, the junction contained 5 bases not matched to a gene. In the original analysis: From reference gene primer amplification, estimates of nucleated cell counts were derived. Only in-frame clones appear in the TCRdb table, and some are missing; sequencing was by immunoSEQ multiplex PCR. V, J and clone size were drawn from that table, and D and trimming were deduced from the DNA. The sample has more than 150,000 clones, roughly 85% seen once. J is TRBJ1-5 and V is TRBV4-1, with TRBD1 identical over 9 bases. The receptor comes from a woman aged 25-40 years with acute or convalescent COVID-19. The sequenced material came from peripheral blood. The CDR3 nucleotides are TGCGCCAGCAGCCAAGACAGGACAGGGGCTTATCAGCCCCAGCATTTT. It yields the protein CASSQDRTGAYQPQHF.